The 7 T cell receptor beta chains given below trace back to one sample, sequenced in a study of OX40 agonist ivuxolimab in advanced cancers. Some clones are missing from TCRdb's copy, which holds only in-frame ones; the method was immunoSEQ multiplex PCR. In the table there are about 90,000 clones, approximately 88% of which are singletons. The sequencing used CD4+ or CD8+ T cells sorted from blood, collected in a trial of the OX40 agonist ivuxolimab. These receptors all stem from an adult with an advanced solid tumor such as melanoma, head and neck, liver or kidney cancer.

This clone is a singleton in its sample. This chain connects TRBV6-6 to TRBJ2-7, with TRBD1 identical over 10 bases. Germline values: CDR1 MNHNY, CDR2 SVGAGI (reference sequence). This CDR3 spans 14 amino acids. Unmatched junction bases numbered 5, after V lost 5 bases and J lost 4 bases. The CDR3 DNA sequence: TGTGCCAGCAGTCCCGGGGGACAGGGGTACGAGCAGTACTTC. It codes for CASSPGGQGYEQYF.

CDR3 residues: CASSPRLAGETQYF. The CDR3 region has the DNA TGTGCCAGCAGCCCCCGACTAGCCGGGGAGACCCAGTACTTC. The chain uses TRBV4-2 and TRBJ2-5, with TRBD2 matching over 7 bases. CDR1 and CDR2 from the germline V gene are LGHNA and YNFKEQ. The CDR3 consists of 14 residues. J gave up 5 bases and V 4 bases, and 7 bases lay outside the gene matches.

The chain has TRBV10-3 and TRBJ2-7; 9 nucleotides agree with TRBD1. This CDR3 is 14 amino acids long. Germline V CDR1 and CDR2: ENHRY, SYGVKD. J gave up 6 bases and V 10 bases, and 13 bases lay outside the gene matches. The CDR3 region has the DNA TGTGCCACCTCCCCCAGGACAGGGGCTGTCGAGCAGTACTTC. Amino acid sequence: CATSPRTGAVEQYF.

The rearrangement uses TRBV5-1 and TRBJ2-3, with D tentatively TRBD1 or TRBD2 (5 bases each). The CDR3 has 15 residues. Germline CDR1 and CDR2: SGHRS and YFSETQ. Trimming took 1 base from V and 0 from J, leaving 9 bases between them. The CDR3 spells CASSLNGASTDTQYF. The CDR3 DNA follows: TGCGCCAGCAGCTTGAACGGGGCCAGCACAGATACGCAGTATTTT.

The chain recombines TRBV30 with TRBJ2-1, with TRBD2 matching 10 bases. V lost 1 base to trimming and J lost 1 base; unmatched junction nucleotides: 7. CDR1 is GTSNPN, CDR2 SVGIG, per germline (reference sequence). This CDR3 has 17 amino acids. CDR3 region: CAWSARLSGRSYNEQFF. DNA of the CDR3: TGTGCCTGGAGTGCTAGACTTAGCGGGAGGTCCTACAATGAGCAGTTCTTC.

Notes on this clone: At one end, the junction sequence differs from germline, possibly due to a read error. This chain connects TRBV30 to TRBJ1-1; D not resolved. This CDR3 region has 15 residues. Germline values: CDR1 GTSNPN, CDR2 SVGIG (reference sequence). In nucleotides, the CDR3 is TGTGCCGGGAGGAGTGCGGATGAGATGAACACTGAAGCTTTCTTT. It specifies CAGRSADEMNTEAFF.

V and J are TRBV6-4 and TRBJ2-1, with D tentatively TRBD2 (5 bases). Trimming pared 3 bases from V and 0 bases from J, leaving 9 bases between. The CDR3 covers 15 residues. Germline CDR1 reads MRHNA; CDR2 reads SNTAGT. CDR3 nucleotide sequence: TGTGCCAGCAGTGAAGGCGGGCTCTCCTACAATGAGCAGTTCTTC. Translated: CASSEGGLSYNEQFF.